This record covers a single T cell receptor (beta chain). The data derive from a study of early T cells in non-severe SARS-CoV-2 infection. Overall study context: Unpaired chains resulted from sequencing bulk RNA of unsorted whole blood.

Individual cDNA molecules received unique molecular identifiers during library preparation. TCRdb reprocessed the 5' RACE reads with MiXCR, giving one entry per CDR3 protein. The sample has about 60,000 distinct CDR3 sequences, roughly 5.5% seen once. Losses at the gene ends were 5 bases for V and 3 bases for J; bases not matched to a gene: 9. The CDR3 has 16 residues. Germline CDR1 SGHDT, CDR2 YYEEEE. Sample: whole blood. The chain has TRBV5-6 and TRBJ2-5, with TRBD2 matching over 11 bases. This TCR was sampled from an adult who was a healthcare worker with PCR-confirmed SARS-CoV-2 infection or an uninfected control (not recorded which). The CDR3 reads CASRRTSGRGEETQYF. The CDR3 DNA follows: TGTGCCAGCAGGCGGACTAGCGGGCGAGGGGAAGAGACCCAGTACTTC. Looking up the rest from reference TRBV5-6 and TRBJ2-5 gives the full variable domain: DAGVTQSPTHLIKTRGQQVTLRCSPKSGHDTVSWYQQALGQGPQFIFQYYEEEERQRGNFPDRFSGHQFPNYSSELNVNALLLGDSALYLCASRRTSGRGEETQYFGPGTRLLVL.